The 27 T cell receptor beta chains presented below share a single source sample, sequenced in a study of blood T cell repertoires in COVID-19. Repertoires were generated with immunoSEQ multiplex PCR, while TCRdb's copy carries only in-frame clones and drops some. The sample comprises 200,000 to 300,000 clones, 80% to 90% of which are singletons, and 0.87% rests with the top ten. The sequenced sample was PBMCs or T cells enriched from blood (not recorded which). These receptors all come from a man aged 50 or older who had been exposed to COVID-19.

The rearrangement links TRBV11-2 to TRBJ2-3, with 12 bases aligning to TRBD2. Germline loops: CDR1 SGHAT, CDR2 FQNNGV. This CDR3 has 17 residues. Losses at the gene ends were 0 bases for V and 6 bases for J; bases not matched to a gene: 7. CDR3 residues: CASSLDRLAGAWDTQYF. The CDR3 region has the DNA TGTGCCAGCAGCTTAGACCGACTAGCGGGGGCCTGGGATACGCAGTATTTT.

The rearrangement uses TRBV27 and TRBJ1-4; D not certain. The CDR3 length is 16 residues. The V and J ends lost 6 bases and 7 bases respectively, with 21 bases between them. The germline V gene has CDR1 MNHEY and CDR2 SMNVEV (reference sequence). For the CDR3, the DNA is TGTGCCAGCAGCCTTAAATTCACCGGGTTTATTGAAAAACTGTTTTTT. As protein: CASSLKFTGFIEKLFF.

The genes are TRBV5-1 and TRBJ2-3, with 8 bases fitting TRBD1. This CDR3 is 13 amino acids long. CDR1 SGHRS and CDR2 YFSETQ come from the germline V gene. The V segment lost 9 bases and the J segment 6 bases; nucleotides outside the gene matches: 9. CDR3 residues: CATQTGGLDTQYF. CDR3 in DNA: TGCGCCACCCAAACAGGGGGTTTGGATACGCAGTATTTT.

The CDR3 loop is CASSLMVASEDEQFF. CDR3 coding DNA: TGTGCCAGCAGCTTAATGGTGGCGAGCGAGGATGAGCAGTTCTTC. The chain is built from TRBV7-3 and TRBJ2-1; D not resolved. The CDR3 extends over 15 amino acids. Per the germline V gene, CDR1 is SGHTA and CDR2 is FQGTGA. Trimming removed 1 base at V and 8 bases at J, with 15 bases between.

The chain combines TRBV30 with TRBJ2-1, with D possibly being TRBD1 (6 bases). This CDR3 is built from 15 residues. CDR1 and CDR2 from the germline V gene are GTSNPN and SVGIG (reference sequence). The ends were cut back, 0 bases at V and 0 bases at J, with 9 bases in the middle. CDR3 amino acids: CAWSVGGSSYNEQFF. Written as DNA, the CDR3 is TGTGCCTGGAGTGTAGGGGGTAGCTCCTACAATGAGCAGTTCTTC.

The J gene is TRBJ1-1, the V gene TRBV28, with D unresolved. Germline lookup yields CDR1 MDHEN and CDR2 SYDVKM. This CDR3 has 15 residues. V gave up 5 bases and J gave up 1 base, with 14 bases separating them. CDR3 in amino acids: CASSLGGAWNTEAFF. CDR3 DNA sequence: TGTGCCAGCAGTCTCGGCGGCGCGTGGAACACTGAAGCTTTCTTT.

The J gene is TRBJ2-6, the V gene TRBV3-1 (or the pseudogene TRBV3-2); tentative D call: TRBD1 (5 bases). The length of the CDR3 is 14 residues. CDR1 LGHDT and CDR2 YNNKEL come from the germline V gene (reference sequence). V gave up 8 bases and J gave up 2 bases, with 10 bases separating them. CDR3 region: CASRPGPGANVLTF. Here the CDR3 DNA reads TGTGCCAGCCGCCCAGGGCCTGGGGCCAACGTCCTGACTTTC.

The chain couples TRBV19 to TRBJ1-1; D perhaps matches TRBD1 (6 bases). V lost 4 bases and J 8 bases, leaving 17 bases between the germline ends. CDR1 and CDR2 from the germline V gene are LNHDA and SQIVND (reference sequence). The CDR3 covers 14 residues. This CDR3 reads CASSTQGYSGEAFF. As DNA, the CDR3 is TGTGCCAGTAGTACACAGGGTTATTCAGGAGAAGCTTTCTTT.

The chain recombines TRBV14 with TRBJ2-7; 7 bases map to TRBD2. Germline V gene data show CDR1 as SGHDN and CDR2 as FVKESK. V was pared by 1 base and J by 7 bases, with 7 bases of the junction left unmatched. The CDR3 totals 14 residues. The CDR3, as DNA: TGTGCCAGCAGCCAAGTAGAGCGGGGTTATGAGCAGTACTTC. The encoded protein is CASSQVERGYEQYF.

Worth noting for this clone: One junction end disagrees with the germline gene, perhaps due to a read error. The chain has TRBV6-5 and TRBJ2-7; 9 nucleotides align to TRBD1. Germline V gene sequence: CDR1 MNHEY, CDR2 SVGAGI. CDR3 length: 14 amino acids. CDR3 sequence: CASSYTGGSDEQYF. The CDR3 nucleotides are TGTGCCAGCAGTTACACAGGGGGCTCCGACGAGCAGTACTTC.

The CDR3 protein is CASIKERGSGELFF. The CDR3 nucleotides are TGTGCCAGCATTAAGGAGCGGGGCTCCGGGGAGCTGTTTTTT. The rearrangement uses TRBV2 and TRBJ2-2, with TRBD2 identical over 7 bases. This CDR3 has 14 amino acids. Germline assignment: CDR1 SNHLY and CDR2 FYNNEI. V lost 7 bases and J lost 6; bases outside the gene matches: 8.

This clone occurred a few times. The J gene is TRBJ1-2, the V gene TRBV5-1, with 11 nucleotides matching TRBD1. Per germline, CDR1 SGHRS and CDR2 YFSETQ. The V segment lost 2 bases and the J segment 8 bases; nucleotides outside the gene matches: 14. The CDR3 loop spans 17 amino acids. Here the CDR3 reads CASSFRTGGSYDQGYTF. The CDR3 nucleotides are TGCGCCAGCAGCTTCCGGACAGGGGGCTCGTATGATCAGGGCTACACCTTC.

V is TRBV28 and J is TRBJ1-2; possible D gene TRBD1, 6 bases. The CDR3 spans 15 residues. From germline, CDR1 is MDHEN and CDR2 SYDVKM. Trimming left V 3 bases short and J 4 bases short, with 15 bases between. CDR3 amino acids: CASSLATGLSYGYTF. DNA for the CDR3: TGTGCCAGCAGTTTGGCTACAGGGTTAAGCTATGGCTACACCTTC.

The CDR3 region is CASRLQGRNSPLHF. The CDR3 nucleotides read TGTGCCAGCAGGTTACAGGGCCGGAATTCACCCCTCCACTTT. The V call is TRBV5-6, the J call TRBJ1-6, with D possibly matching TRBD1 (6 bases). Germline CDR1 SGHDT, CDR2 YYEEEE. The CDR3 is made up of 14 amino acids. Deletions cut 5 bases from V and 7 bases from J, with 13 bases between. The whole variable domain, remainder taken from reference TRBV5-6 and TRBJ1-6, is DAGVTQSPTHLIKTRGQQVTLRCSPKSGHDTVSWYQQALGQGPQFIFQYYEEEERQRGNFPDRFSGHQFPNYSSELNVNALLLGDSALYLCASRLQGRNSPLHFGNGTRLTVT.

The gene calls are TRBV18 and TRBJ1-2; 7 bases align to TRBD1. The germline CDR1 and CDR2 sequences are KGHSH and LQKENI. The CDR3 is made up of 12 amino acids. Losses at the gene ends were 3 bases for V and 12 bases for J; bases not matched to a gene: 7. In nucleotides, the CDR3 is TGTGCCAGCTCACCTGGGACAGAGTTAAACACCTTC. Translation gives CASSPGTELNTF.

J is TRBJ2-1 and V is TRBV4-2; TRBD2 matches 11 bases. This CDR3 spans 18 amino acids. Germline CDR1 reads LGHNA; CDR2 reads YNFKEQ. V lost 1 base, J lost 9 bases, and 14 bases stayed unmatched. Here the CDR3 DNA reads TGTGCCAGCAGCCAAGTTGGGTTAGCGGGAGGGTCAGGGAGTGAGCAGTTCTTC. It specifies CASSQVGLAGGSGSEQFF.

In DNA, the CDR3 is TGTGCCAGCAGCTTGCAGGGAGGATCCTACAATGAGCAGTTCTTC. Protein product: CASSLQGGSYNEQFF. V and J are TRBV5-5 and TRBJ2-1; tentative D call: TRBD2 (6 bases). Per germline, CDR1 SGHKS and CDR2 YYEKEE (reference sequence). The V and J ends lost 1 base and 1 base respectively, with 9 bases between them. CDR3 length equals 15 residues. Complete variable domain (other parts from reference TRBV5-5 and TRBJ2-1): DAGVTQSPTHLIKTRGQQVTLRCSPISGHKSVSWYQQVLGQGPQFIFQYYEKEERGRGNFPDRFSARQFPNYSSELNVNALLLGDSALYLCASSLQGGSYNEQFFGPGTRLTVL.

The CDR3 sequence: CASRTDRERESGRTEAFF. In DNA, the CDR3 is TGTGCCAGCAGGACGGACAGGGAGAGGGAGAGTGGTAGGACTGAAGCTTTCTTT. J is TRBJ1-1 and V is TRBV27; 8 bases fit TRBD1. The CDR3 length is 18 residues. V gave up 6 bases and J gave up 5 bases; unmatched junction bases: 20. Germline assignment: CDR1 MNHEY and CDR2 SMNVEV (reference sequence).

The rearrangement links TRBV19 to TRBJ1-2; possible D gene TRBD1, 5 bases. The V gene lost 7 bases and the J gene lost 4 bases, with 16 bases spanning the gap. The V gene's germline CDR1 is LNHDA and CDR2 SQIVND (reference sequence). The CDR3 has 14 amino acids. The CDR3 region has the DNA TGTGCCAGTACCACACACAGGTCCTCCTATGGCTACACCTTC. Its translation: CASTTHRSSYGYTF.

The rearrangement joins TRBV27 to TRBJ2-3, with 8 bases fitting TRBD1. The CDR3 is 14 amino acids. V shed 5 bases, J shed 3 bases, and the junction held 4 bases outside the gene matches. Germline V gene lookup returns CDR1 MNHEY and CDR2 SMNVEV (reference sequence). CDR3 loop: CASSLRQGTDTQYF. In DNA, the CDR3 is TGTGCCAGCAGTCTGAGACAGGGGACAGATACGCAGTATTTT.

This chain links TRBV29-1 with TRBJ2-7; 7 nucleotides line up with TRBD2. The V and J ends lost 6 bases and 0 bases, in that order; junction bases with no gene match: 8. CDR3 length equals 14 residues. Germline V lookup: CDR1 SQVTM, CDR2 ANQGSEA. In DNA form, the CDR3 reads TGCAGCGTGGGGGGGACCCTAGGCTCCTACGAGCAGTACTTC. Amino acid sequence: CSVGGTLGSYEQYF.

This sequence joins TRBV5-4 and TRBJ2-3; TRBD2 aligns across 12 bases. Per germline, CDR1 SGHNT and CDR2 YYREEE (reference sequence). The CDR3 contains 18 residues. Unmatched junction bases numbered 7, after V lost 0 bases and J lost 2 bases. CDR3 DNA sequence: TGTGCCAGCAGCTTGGGGGCTAGCGGGAGGGTTTCCACAGATACGCAGTATTTT. As protein: CASSLGASGRVSTDTQYF. Based on the CDR3 plus reference TRBV5-4 and TRBJ2-3, the full variable domain is ETGVTQSPTHLIKTRGQQVTLRCSSQSGHNTVSWYQQALGQGPQFIFQYYREEENGRGNFPPRFSGLQFPNYSSELNVNALELDDSALYLCASSLGASGRVSTDTQYFGPGTRLTVL.

V usage is TRBV18 and J usage is TRBJ2-7; 7 nucleotides align to TRBD1. CDR1 is KGHSH and CDR2 is LQKENI in the germline V gene. The CDR3 contains 14 residues. Germline trimming cut 6 bases from V and 6 bases from J; bases unmatched to any gene: 11. This CDR3 reads CASSILVSGGEQYV. The DNA of the CDR3 is TGTGCCAGCTCTATACTTGTTTCAGGGGGCGAGCAGTACGTC.

The chain links TRBV6-1 to TRBJ1-2; D is unclear. V lost 0 bases and J 5 bases, leaving 7 bases between the germline ends. Per germline, CDR1 MNHNS and CDR2 SASEGT. This CDR3 has 13 amino acids. The CDR3 region has the DNA TGTGCCAGCAGTGAAGCCCGCTATTATGGCTACACCTTC. As protein: CASSEARYYGYTF.

The table lists this clone with a count of one. The chain has TRBV27 and TRBJ2-3; 14 bases are shared with TRBD2. The junction had 6 bases not matched to a gene; V was cut back by 3 bases and J by 4 bases. The germline V gene encodes CDR1 MNHEY and CDR2 SMNVEV (reference sequence). The CDR3 spans 17 residues. The CDR3 bases are TGTGCCAGCAGTTTGGGACTAGCGGGAGTTACCTCAGATACGCAGTATTTT. Its protein product is CASSLGLAGVTSDTQYF.

This clone was counted once. V is TRBV5-5 and J is TRBJ1-1, with TRBD1 matching over 7 bases. CDR3 size: 16 residues. The germline gives CDR1 SGHKS, CDR2 YYEKEE (reference sequence). With 2 bases clipped from V and 3 bases from J, the junction kept 10 bases outside the gene matches. CDR3 in amino acids: CASSLQGRGYDTEAFF. The CDR3 DNA is TGTGCCAGCAGCTTACAGGGGCGCGGGTATGACACTGAAGCTTTCTTT.

V gene TRBV27 combines with J gene TRBJ2-7; 9 nucleotides match TRBD1. From germline, CDR1 is MNHEY and CDR2 SMNVEV (reference sequence). V dropped 1 base and J dropped 1; count of bases not matched to a gene: 5. This CDR3 has 16 amino acids. CDR3 bases: TGTGCCAGCAGTTTATATGGGACAGGGCGATCCTACGAGCAGTACTTC. This encodes CASSLYGTGRSYEQYF.